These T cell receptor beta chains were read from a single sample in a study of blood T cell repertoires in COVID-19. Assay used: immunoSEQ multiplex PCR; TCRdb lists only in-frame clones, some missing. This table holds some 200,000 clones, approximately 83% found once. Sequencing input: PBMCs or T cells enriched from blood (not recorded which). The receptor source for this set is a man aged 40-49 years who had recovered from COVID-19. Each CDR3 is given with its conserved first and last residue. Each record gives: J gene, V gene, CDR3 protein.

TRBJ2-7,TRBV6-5,CASRFGQESSYEQYF
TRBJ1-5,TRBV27,CASSSGQGGWPQHF
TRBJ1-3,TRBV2,CASSLGQRLTSGNTIYF
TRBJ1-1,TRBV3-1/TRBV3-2,CASSQGGLRAFF
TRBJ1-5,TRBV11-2,CASSLGRDQPQHF
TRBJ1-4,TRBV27,CASSLWGEKGEKLFF
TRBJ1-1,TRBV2,CASSEGITGGTEAFF
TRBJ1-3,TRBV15,CATSRDPPDSGNTIYF
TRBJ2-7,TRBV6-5,CASRVGGHEQYF
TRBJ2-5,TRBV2,CASRRTSGAETQYF
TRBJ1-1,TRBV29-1,CSVPGQGAWNTEAFF
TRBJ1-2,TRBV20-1,CSASIGGKGYTF
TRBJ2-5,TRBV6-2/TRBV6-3,CASSPGLAEQETQYF
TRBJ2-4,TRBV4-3,CASSQDGSWGTPGNIQYF
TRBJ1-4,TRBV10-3,CATAGGPGNEKLFF
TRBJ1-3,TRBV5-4,CASSPQGGNTIYF
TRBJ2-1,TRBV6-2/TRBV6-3,CASSYWGTGDNEQFF
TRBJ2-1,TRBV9,CASSEGSSAYNEQFF
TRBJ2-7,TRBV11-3,CASSLAPGGGYEQYF